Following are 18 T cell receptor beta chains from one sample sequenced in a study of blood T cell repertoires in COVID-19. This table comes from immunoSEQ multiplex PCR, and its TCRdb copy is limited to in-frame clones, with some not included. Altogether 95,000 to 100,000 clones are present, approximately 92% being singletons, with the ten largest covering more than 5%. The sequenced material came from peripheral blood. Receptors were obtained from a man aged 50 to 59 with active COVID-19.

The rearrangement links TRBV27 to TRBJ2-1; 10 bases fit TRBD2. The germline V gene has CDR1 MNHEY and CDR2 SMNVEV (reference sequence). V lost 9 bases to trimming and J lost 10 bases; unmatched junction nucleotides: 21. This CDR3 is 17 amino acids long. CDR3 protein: CASRFLAGGRGFGEQFF. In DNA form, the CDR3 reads TGTGCCAGTAGGTTCTTAGCGGGAGGTAGGGGGTTTGGGGAGCAGTTCTTC.

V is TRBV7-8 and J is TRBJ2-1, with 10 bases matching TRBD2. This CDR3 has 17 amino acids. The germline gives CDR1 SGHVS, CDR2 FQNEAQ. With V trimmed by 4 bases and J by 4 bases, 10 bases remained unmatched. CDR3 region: CASSSSQASGGYNEQFF. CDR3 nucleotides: TGTGCCAGCAGCTCGAGCCAAGCTAGCGGGGGTTACAATGAGCAGTTCTTC.

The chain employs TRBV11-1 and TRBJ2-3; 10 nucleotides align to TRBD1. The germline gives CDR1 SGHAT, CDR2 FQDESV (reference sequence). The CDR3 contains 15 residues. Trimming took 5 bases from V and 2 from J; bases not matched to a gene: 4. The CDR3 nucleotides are TGTGCCAGCAGCACGACAGGGGGCCACACAGATACGCAGTATTTT. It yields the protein CASSTTGGHTDTQYF. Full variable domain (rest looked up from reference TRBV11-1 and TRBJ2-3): EAEVAQSPRYKITEKSQAVAFWCDPISGHATLYWYRQILGQGPELLVQFQDESVVDDSQLPKDRFSAERLKGVDSTLKIQPAELGDSAMYLCASSTTGGHTDTQYFGPGTRLTVL.

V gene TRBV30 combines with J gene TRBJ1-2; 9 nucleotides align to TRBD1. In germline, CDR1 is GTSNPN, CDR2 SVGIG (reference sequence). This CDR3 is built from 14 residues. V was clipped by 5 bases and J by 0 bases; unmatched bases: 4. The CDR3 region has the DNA TGTGCCTGGTGGGGACAGGGTCCTAACTATGGCTACACCTTC. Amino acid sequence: CAWWGQGPNYGYTF.

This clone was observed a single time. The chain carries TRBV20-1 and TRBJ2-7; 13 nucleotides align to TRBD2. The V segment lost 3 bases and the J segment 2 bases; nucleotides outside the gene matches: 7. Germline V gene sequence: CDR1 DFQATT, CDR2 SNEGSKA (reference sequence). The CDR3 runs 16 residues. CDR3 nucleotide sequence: TGCAGTGCTAGTAGACTAGCGGGAGGCCTCACCTACGAGCAGTACTTC. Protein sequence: CSASRLAGGLTYEQYF.

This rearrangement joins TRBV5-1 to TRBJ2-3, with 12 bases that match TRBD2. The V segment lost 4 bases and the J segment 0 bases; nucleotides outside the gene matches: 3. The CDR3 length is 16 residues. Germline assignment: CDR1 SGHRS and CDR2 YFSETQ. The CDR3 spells CASSGTSGSSTDTQYF. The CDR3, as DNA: TGCGCCAGCAGCGGGACTAGCGGGTCTAGCACAGATACGCAGTATTTT.

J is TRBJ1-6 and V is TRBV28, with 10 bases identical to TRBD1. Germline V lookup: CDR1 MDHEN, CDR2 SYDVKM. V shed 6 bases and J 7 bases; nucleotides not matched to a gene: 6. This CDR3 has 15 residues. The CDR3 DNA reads TGTGCCAGCAGGAAAGGGACAGGGGAGAATTCACCCCTCCACTTT. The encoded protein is CASRKGTGENSPLHF.

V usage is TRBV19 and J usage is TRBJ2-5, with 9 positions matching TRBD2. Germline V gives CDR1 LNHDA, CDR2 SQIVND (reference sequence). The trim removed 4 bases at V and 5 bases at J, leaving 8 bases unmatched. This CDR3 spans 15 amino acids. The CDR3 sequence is CASSTAGGPGETQYF. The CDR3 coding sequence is TGTGCCAGTAGTACTGCGGGAGGGCCCGGGGAGACCCAGTACTTC.

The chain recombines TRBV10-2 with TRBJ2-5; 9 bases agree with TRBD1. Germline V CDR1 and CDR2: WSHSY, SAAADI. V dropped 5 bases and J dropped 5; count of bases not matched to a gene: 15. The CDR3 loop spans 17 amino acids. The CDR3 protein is CASSLFGTGNRRETQYF. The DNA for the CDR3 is TGCGCCAGCAGTCTATTCGGGACAGGGAATCGTCGGGAGACCCAGTACTTC.

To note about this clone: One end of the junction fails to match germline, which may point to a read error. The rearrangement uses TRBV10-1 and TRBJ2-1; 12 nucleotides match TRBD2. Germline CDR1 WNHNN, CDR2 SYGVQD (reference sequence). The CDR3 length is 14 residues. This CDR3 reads CASSEASGRAKLVF. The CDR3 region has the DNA TGCGCCAGCAGTGAGGCTAGCGGGAGGGCCAAGTTGGTCTTC.

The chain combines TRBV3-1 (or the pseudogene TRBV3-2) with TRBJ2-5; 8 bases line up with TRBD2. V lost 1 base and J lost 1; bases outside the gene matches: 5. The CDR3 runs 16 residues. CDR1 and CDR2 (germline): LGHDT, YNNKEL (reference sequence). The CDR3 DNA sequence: TGTGCCAGCAGCCAAGTCGCCGGGAGGGCCCAAGAGACCCAGTACTTC. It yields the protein CASSQVAGRAQETQYF.

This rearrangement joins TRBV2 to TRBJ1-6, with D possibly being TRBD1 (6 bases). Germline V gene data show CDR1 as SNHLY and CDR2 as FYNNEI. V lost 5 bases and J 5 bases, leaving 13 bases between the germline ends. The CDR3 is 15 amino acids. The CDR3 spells CASSPTSGDNSPLHF. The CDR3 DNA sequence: TGTGCCAGCAGTCCGACTTCAGGGGATAATTCACCCCTCCACTTT.

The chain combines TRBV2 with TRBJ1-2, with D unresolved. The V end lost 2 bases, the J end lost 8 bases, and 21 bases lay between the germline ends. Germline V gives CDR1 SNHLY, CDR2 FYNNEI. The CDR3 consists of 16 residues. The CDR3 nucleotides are TGTGCCAGCAGTGAACCGACCCACCAACGCCAGGCAGGCTACACCTTC. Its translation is CASSEPTHQRQAGYTF.

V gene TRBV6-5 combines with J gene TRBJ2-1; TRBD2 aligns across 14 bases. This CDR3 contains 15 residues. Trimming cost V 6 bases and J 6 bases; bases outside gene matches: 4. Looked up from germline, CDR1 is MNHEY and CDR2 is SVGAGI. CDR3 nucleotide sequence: TGTGCCAGCAGCTACGGGACTAGCGGGAGCAATGAGCAGTTCTTC. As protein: CASSYGTSGSNEQFF.

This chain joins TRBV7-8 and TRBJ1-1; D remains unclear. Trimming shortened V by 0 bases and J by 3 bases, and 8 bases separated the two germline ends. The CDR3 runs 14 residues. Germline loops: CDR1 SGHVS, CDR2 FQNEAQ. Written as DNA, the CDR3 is TGTGCCAGCAGCTTAGCGCTGGGCTACACTGAAGCTTTCTTT. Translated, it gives CASSLALGYTEAFF.

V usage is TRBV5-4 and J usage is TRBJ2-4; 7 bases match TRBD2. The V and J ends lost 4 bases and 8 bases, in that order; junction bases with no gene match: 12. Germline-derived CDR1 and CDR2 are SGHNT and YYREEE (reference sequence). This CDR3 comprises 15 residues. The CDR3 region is CASSPEAGLGYIQYF. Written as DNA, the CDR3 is TGTGCCAGCAGCCCCGAAGCGGGACTTGGTTACATTCAGTACTTC.

CDR3 DNA: TGCGCCAGCAGTTCACAGGGGGCTGGGTCCTACGAGCAGTACTTC. Translated, it gives CASSSQGAGSYEQYF. V is TRBV5-1 and J is TRBJ2-7, with 9 bases aligning to TRBD1. The CDR3 sequence is 15 residues long. Germline CDR1 reads SGHRS; CDR2 reads YFSETQ. Germline trimming cut 5 bases from V and 1 base from J; bases unmatched to any gene: 7.

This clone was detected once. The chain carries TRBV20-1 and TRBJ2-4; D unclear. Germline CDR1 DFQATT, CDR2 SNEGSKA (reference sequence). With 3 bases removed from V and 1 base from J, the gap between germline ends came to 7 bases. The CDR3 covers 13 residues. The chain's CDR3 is CSASERAKNIQYF. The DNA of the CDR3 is TGCAGTGCTAGTGAGAGGGCCAAAAACATTCAGTACTTC.